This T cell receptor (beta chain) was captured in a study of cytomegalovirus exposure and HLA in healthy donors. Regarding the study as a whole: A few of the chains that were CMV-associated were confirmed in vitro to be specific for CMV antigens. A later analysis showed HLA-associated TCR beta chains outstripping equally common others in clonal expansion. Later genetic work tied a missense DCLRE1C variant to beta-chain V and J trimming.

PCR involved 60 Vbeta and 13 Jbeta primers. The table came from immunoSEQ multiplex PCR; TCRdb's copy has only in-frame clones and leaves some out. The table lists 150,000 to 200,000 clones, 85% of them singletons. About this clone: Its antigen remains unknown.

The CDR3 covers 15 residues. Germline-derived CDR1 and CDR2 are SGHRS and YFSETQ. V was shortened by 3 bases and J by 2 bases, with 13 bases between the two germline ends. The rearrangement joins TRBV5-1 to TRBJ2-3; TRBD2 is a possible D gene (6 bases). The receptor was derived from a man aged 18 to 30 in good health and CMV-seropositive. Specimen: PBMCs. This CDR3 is CASSWDSLTTDTQYF. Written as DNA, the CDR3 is TGCGCCAGCAGCTGGGACTCCCTAACCACAGATACGCAGTATTTT. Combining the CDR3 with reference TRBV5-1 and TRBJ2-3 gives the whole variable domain KAGVTQTPRYLIKTRGQQVTLSCSPISGHRSVSWYQQTPGQGLQFLFEYFSETQRNKGNFPGRFSGRQFSNSRSEMNVSTLELGDSALYLCASSWDSLTTDTQYFGPGTRLTVL.